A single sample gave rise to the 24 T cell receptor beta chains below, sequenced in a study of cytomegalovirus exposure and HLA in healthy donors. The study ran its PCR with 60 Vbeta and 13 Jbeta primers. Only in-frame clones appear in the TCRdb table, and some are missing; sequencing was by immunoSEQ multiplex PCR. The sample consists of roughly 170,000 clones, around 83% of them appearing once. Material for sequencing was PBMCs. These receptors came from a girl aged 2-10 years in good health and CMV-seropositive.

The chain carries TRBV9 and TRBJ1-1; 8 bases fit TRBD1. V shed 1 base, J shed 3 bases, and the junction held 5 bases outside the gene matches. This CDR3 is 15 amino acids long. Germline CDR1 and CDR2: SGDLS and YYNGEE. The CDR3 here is CASSVQGAWDTEAFF. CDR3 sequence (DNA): TGTGCCAGCAGCGTACAGGGGGCGTGGGACACTGAAGCTTTCTTT. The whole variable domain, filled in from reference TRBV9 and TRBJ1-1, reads DSGVTQTPKHLITATGQRVTLRCSPRSGDLSVYWYQQSLDQGLQFLIQYYNGEERAKGNILERFSAQQFPDLHSELNLSSLELGDSALYFCASSVQGAWDTEAFFGQGTRLTVV.

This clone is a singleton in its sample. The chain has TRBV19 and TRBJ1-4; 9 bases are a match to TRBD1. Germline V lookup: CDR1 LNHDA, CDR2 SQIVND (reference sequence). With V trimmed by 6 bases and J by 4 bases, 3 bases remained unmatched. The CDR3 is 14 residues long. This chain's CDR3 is CASRRDRDNEKLFF. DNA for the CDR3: TGTGCCAGTAGACGGGACAGGGATAATGAAAAACTGTTTTTT.

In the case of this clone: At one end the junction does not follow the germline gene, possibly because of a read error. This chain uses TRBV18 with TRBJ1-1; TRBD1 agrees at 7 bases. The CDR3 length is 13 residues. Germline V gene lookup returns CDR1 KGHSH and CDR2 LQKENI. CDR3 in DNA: TGTGCCAGCTCATCGGGACAGAACTCTGAAGCTTTCTTT. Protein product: CASSSGQNSEAFF. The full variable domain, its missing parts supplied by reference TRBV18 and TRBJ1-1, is NAGVMQNPRHLVRRRGQEARLRCSPMKGHSHVYWYRQLPEEGLKFMVYLQKENIIDESGMPKERFSAEFPKEGPSILRIQQVVRGDSAAYFCASSSGQNSEAFFGQGTRLTVV.

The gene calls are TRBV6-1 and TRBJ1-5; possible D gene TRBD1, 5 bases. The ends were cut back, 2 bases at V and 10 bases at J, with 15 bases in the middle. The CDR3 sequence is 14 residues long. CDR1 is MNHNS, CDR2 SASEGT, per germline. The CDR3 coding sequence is TGTGCCAGCAGTGAATATCAAATCCAGGGCCCCCAGCATTTT. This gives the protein CASSEYQIQGPQHF.

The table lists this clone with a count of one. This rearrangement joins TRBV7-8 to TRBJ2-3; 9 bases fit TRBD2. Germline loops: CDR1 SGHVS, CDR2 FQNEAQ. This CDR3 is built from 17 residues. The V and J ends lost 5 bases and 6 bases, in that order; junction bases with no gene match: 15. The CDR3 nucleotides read TGTGCCAGCAGCCACATACTAGCGGGCACCAAAGGGGATACGCAGTATTTT. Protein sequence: CASSHILAGTKGDTQYF.

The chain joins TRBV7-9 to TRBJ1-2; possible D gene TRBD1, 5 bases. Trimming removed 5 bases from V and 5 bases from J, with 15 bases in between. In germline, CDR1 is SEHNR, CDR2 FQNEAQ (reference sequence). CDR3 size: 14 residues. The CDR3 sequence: CASSKTETEYGYTF. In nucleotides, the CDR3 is TGTGCCAGCAGCAAAACCGAGACAGAGTATGGCTACACCTTC.

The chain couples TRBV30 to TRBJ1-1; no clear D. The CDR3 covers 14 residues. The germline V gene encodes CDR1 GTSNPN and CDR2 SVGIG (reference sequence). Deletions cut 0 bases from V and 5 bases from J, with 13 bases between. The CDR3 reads CAWSVRSGWTEAFF. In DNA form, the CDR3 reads TGTGCCTGGAGTGTACGGAGCGGGTGGACTGAAGCTTTCTTT.

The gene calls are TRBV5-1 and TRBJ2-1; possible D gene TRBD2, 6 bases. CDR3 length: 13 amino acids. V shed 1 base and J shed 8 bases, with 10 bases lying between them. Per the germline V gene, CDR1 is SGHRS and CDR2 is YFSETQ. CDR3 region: CASSLTGVDEQFF. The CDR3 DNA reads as TGCGCCAGCAGCTTGACGGGAGTCGATGAGCAGTTCTTC.

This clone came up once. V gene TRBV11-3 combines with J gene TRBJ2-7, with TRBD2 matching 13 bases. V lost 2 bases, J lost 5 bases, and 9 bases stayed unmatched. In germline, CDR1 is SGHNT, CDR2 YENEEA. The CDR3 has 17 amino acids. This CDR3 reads CASSLMRTSGSRNEQYF. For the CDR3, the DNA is TGTGCCAGCAGCTTAATGAGGACTAGCGGGAGTAGAAACGAGCAGTACTTC.

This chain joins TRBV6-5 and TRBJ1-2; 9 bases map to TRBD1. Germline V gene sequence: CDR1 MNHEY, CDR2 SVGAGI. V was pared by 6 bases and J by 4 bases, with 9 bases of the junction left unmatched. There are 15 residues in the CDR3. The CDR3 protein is CASSSSGTGSYGYTF. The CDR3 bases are TGTGCCAGCAGCTCCTCCGGGACAGGGTCCTATGGCTACACCTTC.

As DNA, the CDR3 is TGTGCCAGCAGCCTCACGGCTACGGGTCAGCGAAGCACAGATACGCAGTATTTT. Translation gives CASSLTATGQRSTDTQYF. The genes are TRBV14 and TRBJ2-3, with unresolved D. CDR3 length equals 18 residues. Looked up from germline, CDR1 is SGHDN and CDR2 is FVKESK. Trimming pared 4 bases from V and 0 bases from J, leaving 20 bases between.

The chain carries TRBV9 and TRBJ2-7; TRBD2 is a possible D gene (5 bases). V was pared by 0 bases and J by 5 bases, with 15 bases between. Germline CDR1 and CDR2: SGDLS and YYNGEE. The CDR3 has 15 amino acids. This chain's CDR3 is CASSVATGSWDEQYF. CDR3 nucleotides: TGTGCCAGCAGCGTAGCTACGGGGAGTTGGGACGAGCAGTACTTC.

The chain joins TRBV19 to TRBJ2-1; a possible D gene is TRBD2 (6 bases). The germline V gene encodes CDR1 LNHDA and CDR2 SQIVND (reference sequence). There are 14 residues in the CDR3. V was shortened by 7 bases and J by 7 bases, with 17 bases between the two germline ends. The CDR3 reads CASKGRGSANEQFF. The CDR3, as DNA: TGTGCCAGTAAAGGGCGGGGTTCCGCGAATGAGCAGTTCTTC.

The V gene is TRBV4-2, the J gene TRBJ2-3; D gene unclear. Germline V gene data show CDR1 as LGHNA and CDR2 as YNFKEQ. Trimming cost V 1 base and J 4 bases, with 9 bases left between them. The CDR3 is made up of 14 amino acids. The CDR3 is CASSQGTEPDTQYF. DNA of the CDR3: TGTGCCAGCAGCCAAGGAACCGAGCCAGATACGCAGTATTTT.

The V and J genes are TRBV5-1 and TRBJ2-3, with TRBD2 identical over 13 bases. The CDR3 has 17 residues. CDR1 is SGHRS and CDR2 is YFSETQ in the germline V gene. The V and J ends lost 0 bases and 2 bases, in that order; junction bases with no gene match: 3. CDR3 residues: CASSLGLAGGFTDTQYF. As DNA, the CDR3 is TGCGCCAGCAGCTTGGGACTAGCGGGGGGCTTCACAGATACGCAGTATTTT.

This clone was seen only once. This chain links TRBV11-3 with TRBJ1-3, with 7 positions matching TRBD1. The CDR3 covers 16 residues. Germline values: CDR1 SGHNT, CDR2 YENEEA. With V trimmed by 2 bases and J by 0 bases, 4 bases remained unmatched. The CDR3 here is CASSLTGTVSGNTIYF. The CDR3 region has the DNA TGTGCCAGCAGCTTAACAGGGACAGTCTCTGGAAACACCATATATTTT.

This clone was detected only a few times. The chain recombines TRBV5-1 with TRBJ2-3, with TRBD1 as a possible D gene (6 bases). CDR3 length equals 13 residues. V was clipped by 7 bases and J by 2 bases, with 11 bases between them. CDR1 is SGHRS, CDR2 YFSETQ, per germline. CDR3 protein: CASRRGITDTQYF. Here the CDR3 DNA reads TGCGCCAGCCGAAGGGGGATCACAGATACGCAGTATTTT.

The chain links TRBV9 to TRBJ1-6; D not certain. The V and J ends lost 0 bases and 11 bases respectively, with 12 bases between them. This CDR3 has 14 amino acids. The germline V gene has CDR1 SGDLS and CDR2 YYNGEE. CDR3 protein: CASSVAAREAPLHF. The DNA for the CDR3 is TGTGCCAGCAGCGTAGCTGCGAGGGAGGCACCCCTCCACTTT.

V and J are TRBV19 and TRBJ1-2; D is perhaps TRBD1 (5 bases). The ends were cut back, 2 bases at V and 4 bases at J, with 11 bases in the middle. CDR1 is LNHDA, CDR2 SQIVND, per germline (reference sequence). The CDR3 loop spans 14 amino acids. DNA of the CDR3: TGTGCCAGTAGTATAACAGGCCAAGGCTATGGCTACACCTTC. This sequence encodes CASSITGQGYGYTF.

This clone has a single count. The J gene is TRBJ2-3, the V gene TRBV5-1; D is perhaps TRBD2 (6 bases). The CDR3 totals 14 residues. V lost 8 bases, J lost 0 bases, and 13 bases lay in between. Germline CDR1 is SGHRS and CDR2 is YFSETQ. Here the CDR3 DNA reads TGCGCCAGTTTTAGCGGAACAAGCACAGATACGCAGTATTTT. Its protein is CASFSGTSTDTQYF.

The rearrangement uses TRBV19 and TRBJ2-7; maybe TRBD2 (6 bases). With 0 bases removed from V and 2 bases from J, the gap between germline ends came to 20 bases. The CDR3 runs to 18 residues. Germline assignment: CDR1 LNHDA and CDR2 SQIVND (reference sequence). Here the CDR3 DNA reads TGTGCCAGTAGTATAGATCCGCTATTGTGGGGGGATCCCTACGAGCAGTACTTC. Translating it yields CASSIDPLLWGDPYEQYF.

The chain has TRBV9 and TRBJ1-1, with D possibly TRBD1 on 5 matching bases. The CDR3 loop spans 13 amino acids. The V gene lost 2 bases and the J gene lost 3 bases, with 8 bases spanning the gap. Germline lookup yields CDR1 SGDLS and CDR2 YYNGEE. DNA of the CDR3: TGTGCCAGCAGCGTCGACAGCTACACTGAAGCTTTCTTT. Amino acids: CASSVDSYTEAFF.

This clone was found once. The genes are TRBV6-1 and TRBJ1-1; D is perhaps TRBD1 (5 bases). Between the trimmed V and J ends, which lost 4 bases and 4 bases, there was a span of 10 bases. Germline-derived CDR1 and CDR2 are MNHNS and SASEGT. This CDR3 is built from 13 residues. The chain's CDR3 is CASSGIGATEAFF. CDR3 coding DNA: TGTGCCAGCAGTGGCATAGGGGCCACTGAAGCTTTCTTT.

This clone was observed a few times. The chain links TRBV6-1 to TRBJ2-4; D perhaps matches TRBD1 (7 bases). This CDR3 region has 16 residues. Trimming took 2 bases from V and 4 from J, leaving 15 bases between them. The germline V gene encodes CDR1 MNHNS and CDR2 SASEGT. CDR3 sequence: CASSESRGTAKNIQYF. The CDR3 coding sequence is TGTGCCAGCAGTGAAAGCCGCGGGACAGCGAAAAACATTCAGTACTTC.